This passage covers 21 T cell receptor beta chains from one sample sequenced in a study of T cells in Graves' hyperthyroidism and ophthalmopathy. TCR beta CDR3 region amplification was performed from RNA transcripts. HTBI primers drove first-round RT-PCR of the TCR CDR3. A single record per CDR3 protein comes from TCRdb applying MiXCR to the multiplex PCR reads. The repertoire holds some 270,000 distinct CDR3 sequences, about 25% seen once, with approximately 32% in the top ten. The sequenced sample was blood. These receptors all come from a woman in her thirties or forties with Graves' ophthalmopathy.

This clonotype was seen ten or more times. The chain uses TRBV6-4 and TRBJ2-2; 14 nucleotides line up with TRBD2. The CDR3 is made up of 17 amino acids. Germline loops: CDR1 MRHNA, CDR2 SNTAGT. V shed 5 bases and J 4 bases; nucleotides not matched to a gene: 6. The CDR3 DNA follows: TGTGCCAGCAGTCGGGGACTAGCGGGAGTAGGCACCGGGGAGCTGTTTTTT. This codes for CASSRGLAGVGTGELFF.

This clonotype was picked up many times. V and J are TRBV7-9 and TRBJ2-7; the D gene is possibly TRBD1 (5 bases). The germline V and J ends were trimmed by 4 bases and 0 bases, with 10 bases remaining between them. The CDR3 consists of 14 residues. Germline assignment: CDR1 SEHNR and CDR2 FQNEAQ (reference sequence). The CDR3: CASSSMTDSYEQYF. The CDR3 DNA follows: TGTGCCAGCAGCTCGATGACAGACTCCTACGAGCAGTACTTC.

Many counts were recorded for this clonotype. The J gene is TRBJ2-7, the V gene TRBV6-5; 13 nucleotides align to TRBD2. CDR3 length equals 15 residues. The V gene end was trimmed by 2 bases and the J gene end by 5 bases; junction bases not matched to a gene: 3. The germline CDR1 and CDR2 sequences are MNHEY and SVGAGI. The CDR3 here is CASSYGGLAGDEQYF. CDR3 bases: TGTGCCAGCAGTTACGGCGGACTAGCGGGAGACGAGCAGTACTTC.

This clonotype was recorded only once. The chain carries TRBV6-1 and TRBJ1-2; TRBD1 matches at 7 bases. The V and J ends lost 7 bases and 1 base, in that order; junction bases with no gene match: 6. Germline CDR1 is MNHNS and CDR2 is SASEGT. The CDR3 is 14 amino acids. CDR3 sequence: CASIGTANNYGYTF. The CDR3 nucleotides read TGTGCCAGCATAGGGACAGCAAATAACTATGGCTACACCTTC.

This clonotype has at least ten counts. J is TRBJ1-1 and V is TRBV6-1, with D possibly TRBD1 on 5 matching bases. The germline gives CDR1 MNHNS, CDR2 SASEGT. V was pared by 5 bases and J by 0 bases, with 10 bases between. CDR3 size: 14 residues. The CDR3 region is CASSKRQLNTEAFF. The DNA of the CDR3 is TGTGCCAGCAGTAAACGACAGTTGAACACTGAAGCTTTCTTT.

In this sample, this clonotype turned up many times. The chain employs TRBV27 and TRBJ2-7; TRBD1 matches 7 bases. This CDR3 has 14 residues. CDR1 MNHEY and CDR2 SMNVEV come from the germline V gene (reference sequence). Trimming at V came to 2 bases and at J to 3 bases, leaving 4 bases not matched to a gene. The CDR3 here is CASSLTGAHYEQYF. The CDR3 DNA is TGTGCCAGCAGTTTAACAGGGGCCCACTACGAGCAGTACTTC.

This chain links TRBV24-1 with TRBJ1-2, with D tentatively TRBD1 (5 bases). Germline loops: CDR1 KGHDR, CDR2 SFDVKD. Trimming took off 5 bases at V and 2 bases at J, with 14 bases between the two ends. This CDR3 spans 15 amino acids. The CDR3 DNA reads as TGTGCCACCAGTGGCCCGGAGGAGGGGAACTATGGCTACACCTTC. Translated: CATSGPEEGNYGYTF.

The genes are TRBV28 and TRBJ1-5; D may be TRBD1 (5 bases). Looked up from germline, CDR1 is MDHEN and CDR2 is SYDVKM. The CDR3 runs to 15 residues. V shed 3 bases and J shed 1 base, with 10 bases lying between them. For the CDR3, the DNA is TGTGCCAGCAGTTTCGGGACGGCAAGCAATCAGCCCCAGCATTTT. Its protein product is CASSFGTASNQPQHF.

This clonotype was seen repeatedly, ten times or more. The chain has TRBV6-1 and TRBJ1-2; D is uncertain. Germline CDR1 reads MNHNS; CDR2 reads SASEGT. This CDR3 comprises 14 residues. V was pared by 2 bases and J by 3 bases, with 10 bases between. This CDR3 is CASSELGSHYGYTF. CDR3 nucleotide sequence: TGTGCCAGCAGTGAACTGGGTTCGCACTATGGCTACACCTTC.

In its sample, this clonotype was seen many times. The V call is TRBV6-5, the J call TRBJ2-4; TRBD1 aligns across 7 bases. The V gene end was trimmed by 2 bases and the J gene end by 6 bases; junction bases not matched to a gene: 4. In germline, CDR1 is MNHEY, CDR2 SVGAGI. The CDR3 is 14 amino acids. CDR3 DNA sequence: TGTGCCAGCAGTTACGACAGGGTTGCAAACATTCAGTACTTC. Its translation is CASSYDRVANIQYF.

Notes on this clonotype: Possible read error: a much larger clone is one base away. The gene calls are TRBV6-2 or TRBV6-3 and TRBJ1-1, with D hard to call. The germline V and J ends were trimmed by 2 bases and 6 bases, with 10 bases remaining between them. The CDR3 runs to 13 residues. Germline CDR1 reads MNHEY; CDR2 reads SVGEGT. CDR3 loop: CASSYLGNSEAFF. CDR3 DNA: TGTGCCAGCAGTTACCTTGGCAACTCTGAAGCTTTCTTT.

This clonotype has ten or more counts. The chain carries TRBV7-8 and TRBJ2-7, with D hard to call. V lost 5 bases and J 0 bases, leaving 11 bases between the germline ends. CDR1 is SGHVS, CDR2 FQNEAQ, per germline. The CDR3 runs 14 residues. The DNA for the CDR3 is TGTGCCAGCAGCCCAACAGCTAGCTCCTACGAGCAGTACTTC. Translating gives CASSPTASSYEQYF.

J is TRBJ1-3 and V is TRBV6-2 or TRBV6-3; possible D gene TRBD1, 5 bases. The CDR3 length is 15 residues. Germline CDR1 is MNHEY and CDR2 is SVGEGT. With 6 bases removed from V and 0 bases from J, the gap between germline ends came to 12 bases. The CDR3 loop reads CASRRQPDSGNTIYF. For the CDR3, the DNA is TGTGCCAGCAGACGACAGCCAGACTCTGGAAACACCATATATTTT.

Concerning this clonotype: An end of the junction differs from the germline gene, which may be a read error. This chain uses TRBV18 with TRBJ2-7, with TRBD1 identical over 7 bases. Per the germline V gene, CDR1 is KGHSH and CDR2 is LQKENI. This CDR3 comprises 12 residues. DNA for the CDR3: TGTGCCAGCGTCGGGACAGATTACGAGCAGTCCTTC. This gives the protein CASVGTDYEQSF.

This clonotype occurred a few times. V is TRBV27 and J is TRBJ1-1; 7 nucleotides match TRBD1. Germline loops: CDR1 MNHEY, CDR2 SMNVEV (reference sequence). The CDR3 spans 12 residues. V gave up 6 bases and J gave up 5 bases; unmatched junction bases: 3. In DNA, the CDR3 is TGTGCCAGCAGGACAGGGCGGACTGAAGCTTTCTTT. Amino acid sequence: CASRTGRTEAFF.

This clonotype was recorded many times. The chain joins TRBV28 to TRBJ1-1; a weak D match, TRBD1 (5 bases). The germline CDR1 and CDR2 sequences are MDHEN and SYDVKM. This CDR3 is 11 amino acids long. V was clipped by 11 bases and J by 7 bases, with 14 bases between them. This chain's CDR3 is CAVDGGDEAFF. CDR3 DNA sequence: TGTGCCGTCGACGGAGGGGATGAAGCTTTCTTT. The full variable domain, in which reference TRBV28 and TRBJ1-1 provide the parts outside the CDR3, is DVKVTQSSRYLVKRTGEKVFLECVQDMDHENMFWYRQDPGLGLRLIYFSYDVKMKEKGDIPEGYSVSREKKERFSLILESASTNQTSMYLCAVDGGDEAFFGQGTRLTVV.

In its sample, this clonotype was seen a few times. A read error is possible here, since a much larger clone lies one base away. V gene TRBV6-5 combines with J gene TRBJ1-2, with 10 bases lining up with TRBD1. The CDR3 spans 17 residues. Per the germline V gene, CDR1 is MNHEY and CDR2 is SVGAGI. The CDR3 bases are TGTGCCAGCAGTTACTCGGGGACAGGGGTTTTATTGTTTGGCTACGCCTTC. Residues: CASSYSGTGVLLFGYAF.

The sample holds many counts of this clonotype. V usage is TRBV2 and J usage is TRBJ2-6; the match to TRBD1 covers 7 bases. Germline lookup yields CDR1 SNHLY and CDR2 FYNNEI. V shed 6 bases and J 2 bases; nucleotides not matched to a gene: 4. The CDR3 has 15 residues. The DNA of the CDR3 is TGTGCCAGCAGACCCGACAGGGCTGGGGCCAACGTCCTGACTTTC. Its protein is CASRPDRAGANVLTF.

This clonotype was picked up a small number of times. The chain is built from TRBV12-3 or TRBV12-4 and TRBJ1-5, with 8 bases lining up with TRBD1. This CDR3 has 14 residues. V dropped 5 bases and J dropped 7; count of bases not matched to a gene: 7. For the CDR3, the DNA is TGTGCCAGCAGTACGACAGGGGTAAGACAGCCCCAGCATTTT. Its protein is CASSTTGVRQPQHF.

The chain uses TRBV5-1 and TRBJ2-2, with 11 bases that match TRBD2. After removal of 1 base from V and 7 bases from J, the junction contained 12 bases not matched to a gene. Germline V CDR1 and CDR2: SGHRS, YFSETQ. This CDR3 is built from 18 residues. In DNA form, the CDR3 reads TGCGCCAGCAGCTTGTTTGTCAACCTAGCGGGAGGTGACGGGGAGCTGTTTTTT. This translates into CASSLFVNLAGGDGELFF.

The CDR3 loop reads CASSFDSGSPTYEQYF. For the CDR3, the DNA is TGTGCCAGCAGCTTTGACAGCGGGAGTCCCACCTACGAGCAGTACTTC. This chain joins TRBV11-2 and TRBJ2-7; 8 bases agree with TRBD2. The CDR3 is 16 residues long. Germline V gene sequence: CDR1 SGHAT, CDR2 FQNNGV. J gave up 2 bases and V 3 bases, and 9 bases lay outside the gene matches.